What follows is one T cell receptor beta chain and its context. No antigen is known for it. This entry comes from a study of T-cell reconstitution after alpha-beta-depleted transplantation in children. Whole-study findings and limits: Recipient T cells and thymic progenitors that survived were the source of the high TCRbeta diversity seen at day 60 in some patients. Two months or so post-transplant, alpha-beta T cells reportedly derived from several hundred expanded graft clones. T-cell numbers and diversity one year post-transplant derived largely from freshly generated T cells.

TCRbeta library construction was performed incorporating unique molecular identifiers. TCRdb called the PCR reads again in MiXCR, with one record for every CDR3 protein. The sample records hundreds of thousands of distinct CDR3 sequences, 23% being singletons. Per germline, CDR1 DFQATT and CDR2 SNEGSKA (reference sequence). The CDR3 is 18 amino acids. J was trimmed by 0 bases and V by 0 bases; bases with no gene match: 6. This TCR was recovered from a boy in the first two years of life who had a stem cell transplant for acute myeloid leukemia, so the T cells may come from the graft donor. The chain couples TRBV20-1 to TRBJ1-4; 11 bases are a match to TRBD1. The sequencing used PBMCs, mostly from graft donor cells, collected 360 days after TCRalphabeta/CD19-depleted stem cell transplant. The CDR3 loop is CSAREEGQGVSTNEKLFF. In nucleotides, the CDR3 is TGCAGTGCTAGAGAGGAGGGACAGGGGGTCTCAACTAATGAAAAACTGTTTTTT.